This T cell receptor (beta chain) was profiled in a study of T cells in Graves' hyperthyroidism and ophthalmopathy. Hyperthyroidism, newly diagnosed and lasting under 2 months, affected patients aged 18 to 65. Exclusion criteria comprised uncontrolled infection, other autoimmune disease, pregnancy or lactation. The study collected blood at first hyperthyroidism diagnosis, before any ophthalmopathy symptoms arose. Findings of the study overall: Patients with ophthalmopathy were separated from those with stable hyperthyroidism by a 13 V-J model.

CDR3 length: 15 amino acids. CDR1 and CDR2 from the germline V gene are SGHRS and YFSETQ. Trimming left V 4 bases short and J 5 bases short, with 13 bases between. Amplification yielded TCR beta CDR3 regions, with RNA transcripts as the source. A set of HTBI primers served as the primers for a first-round RT-PCR of the TCR CDR3. TCRdb re-derived calls from the multiplex PCR reads in MiXCR, one entry per CDR3 protein. This table has about 770,000 distinct CDR3 sequences, around 20% appearing once. In the case of this clonotype: Its antigen is not known.

V and J are TRBV5-1 and TRBJ1-6; possible D gene TRBD1, 6 bases. This clonotype was obtained from a woman aged 50 to 60 with Graves' hyperthyroidism that later progressed to Graves' ophthalmopathy. Sample: blood. In nucleotides, the CDR3 is TGCGCCAGCAGCGGCCAGGGGTATAATAATTCACCCCTCCACTTT. Its translation: CASSGQGYNNSPLHF.